Following are 16 T cell receptor beta chains from one sample sequenced in a study of blood T cells in healthy people across ages (dated by TCRdb to between 2015 and 2017). Receptor libraries were prepared by 5' RACE. Sequenced using an Illumina HiSeq 2500. A second PCR of about 6 to 11 cycles was performed with a sample-barcoded 5' primer and a J-beta primer mix. TCRdb trimmed public reads at Q25 via fastp, called clones via MiXCR and kept in-frame beta chains. Under each unique CDR3 protein, matching rows form one entry showing the most common genes and DNA. The sample table holds more than 900,000 distinct CDR3 sequences, of which about 27% were seen once. The ten top clones hold roughly 10% of the sample. A further study also used this sample, focusing on T cells of mothers and their children.

The sample taken for sequencing was blood. The source is a woman between 35 and 50 years old in good health.

This chain links TRBV28 with TRBJ2-5; 11 bases line up with TRBD2. Germline loops: CDR1 MDHEN, CDR2 SYDVKM. The CDR3 contains 16 residues. The J segment lost 2 bases and the V segment lost 3 bases, leaving 5 bases of the junction unmatched. CDR3 sequence (DNA): TGTGCCAGCAGTTTCCCGACTAGCGGGGAACAAGAGACCCAGTACTTC. Translated: CASSFPTSGEQETQYF.

This clonotype showed up many times. The CDR3 bases are TGTGCCAGCGGACGGAATCGGGGCCGCTCAGAGACCCAGTACTTC. This sequence encodes CASGRNRGRSETQYF. The chain combines TRBV7-6 with TRBJ2-5; D tentatively reads TRBD1 or TRBD2 (5 bases each). Germline V gives CDR1 SGHVS, CDR2 FNYEAQ. V lost 8 bases, J lost 4 bases, and 20 bases lay in between. The CDR3 is 15 amino acids.

This chain joins TRBV3-1 and TRBJ1-6, with D unclear. V was trimmed by 0 bases and J by 10 bases, leaving 19 bases between them. The CDR3 has 17 residues. Germline V gene sequence: CDR1 LGHDT, CDR2 YNNKEL (reference sequence). The CDR3 DNA reads as TGTGCCAGCAGCCAAGATTTCGGGTCGGTCAGTGGGTCACCCCTCCACTTT. Encoded protein: CASSQDFGSVSGSPLHF.

This clonotype occurred many times. The CDR3 is CASSVEGLAGHEQFF. The CDR3 DNA reads TGTGCCAGCAGCGTAGAGGGACTAGCGGGCCATGAGCAGTTCTTC. This rearrangement joins TRBV9 to TRBJ2-1; 12 bases fit TRBD2. The CDR3 spans 15 residues. Unmatched junction bases numbered 3, after V lost 0 bases and J lost 8 bases. CDR1 SGDLS and CDR2 YYNGEE come from the germline V gene.

There are many counts of this clonotype. CDR3 amino acids: CAISEAELDRASNEQYF. In DNA, the CDR3 is TGTGCCATCAGTGAGGCCGAACTGGACAGGGCGTCGAACGAGCAGTACTTC. The rearrangement joins TRBV10-3 to TRBJ2-7, with TRBD1 matching 8 bases. The CDR3 has 17 amino acids. V dropped 2 bases and J dropped 5; count of bases not matched to a gene: 14. Germline CDR1 reads ENHRY; CDR2 reads SYGVKD.

The gene calls are TRBV3-1 and TRBJ2-4, with TRBD1 matching over 8 bases. The J call is uncertain, as TRBJ2-7 better fits the DNA end. The CDR3 has 15 amino acids. CDR1 is LGHDT and CDR2 is YNNKEL in the germline V gene (reference sequence). CDR3 bases: TGTGCCAGCAGCCAGACGGACAGGGCGTCCTACGAGCAGTACTTC. It is translated as CASSQTDRASYEQYF.

The sample holds many counts of this clonotype. The V call is TRBV10-3, the J call TRBJ2-5, with TRBD1 matching over 8 bases. V gave up 4 bases and J gave up 4 bases; unmatched junction bases: 2. There are 13 residues in the CDR3. CDR1 ENHRY and CDR2 SYGVKD come from the germline V gene. The CDR3 nucleotides are TGTGCCATCAGTGGGACAGGGCGAGAGACCCAGTACTTC. It translates to CAISGTGRETQYF.

Points on this clonotype: This may stem from a read error, because a much larger clone lies one nucleotide away. The chain couples TRBV4-3 to TRBJ2-7, with unresolved D. There are 15 residues in the CDR3. CDR1 LGHNA and CDR2 YSLEER come from the germline V gene. The CDR3 protein is CASSQEGVPTYKQYF. The DNA of the CDR3 is TGCGCCAGCAGCCAAGAGGGCGTACCAACCTACAAGCAGTACTTC.

This sequence joins TRBV7-2 and TRBJ2-3, with TRBD2 matching 12 bases. Unmatched junction bases numbered 9, after V lost 3 bases and J lost 2 bases. This CDR3 has 18 residues. Per the germline V gene, CDR1 is SGHTA and CDR2 is FQGNSA. The CDR3 here is CASSFASGGGIYTDTQYF. The CDR3 region has the DNA TGTGCCAGCAGCTTTGCTAGCGGGGGGGGGATCTACACAGATACGCAGTATTTT.

This clonotype has a handful of counts. This chain uses TRBV7-9 with TRBJ1-4, with 7 bases that match TRBD1. The V gene's germline CDR1 is SEHNR and CDR2 FQNEAQ (reference sequence). This CDR3 contains 15 residues. V shed 3 bases and J 6 bases; nucleotides not matched to a gene: 7. Here the CDR3 DNA reads TGTGCCAGCAGCTTCCAGGCAGGGGGGGATGAAAAACTGTTTTTT. As protein: CASSFQAGGDEKLFF.

Comment on this clonotype: This may be a read error, as it is one base from a much larger clone. The chain carries TRBV20-1 and TRBJ2-7; D is undetermined. Germline CDR1 reads DFQATT; CDR2 reads SNEGSKA (reference sequence). Trimming removed 4 bases from V and 5 bases from J, with 9 bases in between. The CDR3 is 11 amino acids. The CDR3 DNA follows: TGCAGTGCTATCAGGACCGACGAGCAGTACTTC. This gives the protein CSAIRTDEQYF.

The rearrangement joins TRBV7-8 to TRBJ2-5; TRBD2 matches at 8 bases. Trimming removed 5 bases from V and 5 bases from J; junction bases left unmatched: 7. CDR1 is SGHVS, CDR2 FQNEAQ, per germline. This CDR3 has 14 residues. The CDR3 nucleotides are TGTGCCAGCAGCACCCCAAAGCGGGGGGAGACCCAGTACTTC. This translates into CASSTPKRGETQYF.

This clonotype was observed a few times. This rearrangement joins TRBV7-9 to TRBJ2-5; D remains ambiguous. Between the trimmed V and J ends, which lost 2 bases and 5 bases, there was a span of 9 bases. The CDR3 has 13 amino acids. The germline V gene encodes CDR1 SEHNR and CDR2 FQNEAQ (reference sequence). CDR3 sequence (DNA): TGTGCCAGCAGCTTAAAAAGCACCGAGACCCAGTACTTC. It yields the protein CASSLKSTETQYF.

This clonotype was seen only a few times. This chain uses TRBV7-9 with TRBJ2-1, with D possibly TRBD2 on 6 matching bases. The CDR3 is 18 amino acids. Germline V gene lookup returns CDR1 SEHNR and CDR2 FQNEAQ (reference sequence). V was cut by 0 bases and J by 5 bases, with 20 bases left in between. Written as DNA, the CDR3 is TGTGCCAGCAGCTTAGCGCCTATAGGGAGACTAGGTAACAATGAGCAGTTCTTC. This codes for CASSLAPIGRLGNNEQFF.

The chain carries TRBV6-6 and TRBJ1-1; 7 nucleotides align to TRBD1. The CDR3 covers 14 residues. V gave up 3 bases and J gave up 1 base; unmatched junction bases: 2. CDR1 is MNHNY, CDR2 SVGAGI, per germline (reference sequence). CDR3 DNA: TGTGCCAGCAGTTATGACAGGGCGAACACTGAAGCTTTCTTT. This translates into CASSYDRANTEAFF.

This clonotype was found many times. The chain couples TRBV7-2 to TRBJ1-6; D is possibly TRBD1 (5 bases). CDR1 is SGHTA and CDR2 is FQGNSA in the germline V gene. The V end was cut by 8 bases, the J end by 0 bases, with 11 bases between. The CDR3 totals 15 residues. The CDR3 sequence is CASQGASSYNSPLHF. The DNA of the CDR3 is TGTGCCAGCCAAGGGGCTAGCTCCTATAATTCACCCCTCCACTTT.